These 20 T cell receptor beta chains originate from one sample sequenced in a study of graft-versus-host responses after intestinal transplantation. Assay: immunoSEQ multiplex PCR; the TCRdb copy retains only in-frame clones and omits some. The sample yields around 21,000 clones, roughly 33% seen once. Responders (roughly 200,000, CFSE-labeled) were co-plated with roughly 200,000 irradiated, violet-dye-labeled stimulators. Sample: alloreactive CD8+ T cells from a mixed lymphocyte reaction culture, taken before intestinal transplant. Subset given: CFSE-low proliferating T cells sorted from roughly six-day pre-transplant mixed lymphocyte reaction (GvH or HvG direction). Receptor source: a human patient who received an intestinal transplant.

J is TRBJ2-7 and V is TRBV2; D is unresolved. CDR3 length: 11 amino acids. Trimming cost V 5 bases and J 4 bases, with 6 bases left between them. Germline CDR1 SNHLY, CDR2 FYNNEI. CDR3: CASSPVYEQYF. The CDR3 nucleotides read TGTGCCAGCAGTCCAGTGTACGAGCAGTACTTC.

As regards this clone: One end of the junction varies from germline; a read error may be responsible. In the same sample, other DNA sequences code for this CDR3. This chain joins TRBV4-1 and TRBJ2-7, with D possibly being TRBD1 (6 bases). The CDR3 runs to 15 residues. Germline-derived CDR1 and CDR2 are MGHRA and YSYEKL. The CDR3: CASSQERGSSYEQYF. The CDR3 coding sequence is TGTGCCAGCAGCCAAGAAAGGGGGAGCTCCTACGAGCAGTACTTC.

This clone showed up just a few times. The chain is built from TRBV10-3 and TRBJ2-1, with 7 bases aligning to TRBD2. CDR3 length: 15 amino acids. V trimming: 3 bases; J trimming: 0 bases; junction bases outside the gene matches: 2. Germline V gives CDR1 ENHRY, CDR2 SYGVKD. CDR3 sequence reads: CAISEGGSSYNEQFF. Written as DNA, the CDR3 is TGTGCCATCAGTGAAGGCGGGAGCTCCTACAATGAGCAGTTCTTC.

The chain joins TRBV28 to TRBJ2-7; D is undetermined. Trimming took off 8 bases at V and 3 bases at J, with 11 bases between the two ends. The CDR3 has 12 amino acids. Germline V gene data show CDR1 as MDHEN and CDR2 as SYDVKM. The CDR3, as DNA: TGTGCCAGCTCGGACGTGGGCTACGAGCAGTACTTC. This gives the protein CASSDVGYEQYF.

A few counts support this clone. The V and J genes are TRBV28 and TRBJ2-3; D not resolved. Per the germline V gene, CDR1 is MDHEN and CDR2 is SYDVKM. V was pared by 3 bases and J by 3 bases, with 13 bases between. This CDR3 spans 15 amino acids. This CDR3 is CASSLDSLITDTQYF. CDR3 sequence (DNA): TGTGCCAGCAGTTTGGATAGTCTTATTACAGATACGCAGTATTTT.

This chain joins TRBV7-3 and TRBJ2-7; weak D call: TRBD1 (8 bases). The CDR3 consists of 15 residues. Germline loops: CDR1 SGHTA, CDR2 FQGTGA. The V gene lost 5 bases and the J gene lost 4 bases, with 18 bases spanning the gap. CDR3 loop: CASSHTGGSGYEQYF. The CDR3 bases are TGTGCCAGCAGCCACACAGGGGGTAGCGGGTACGAGCAGTACTTC.

The rearrangement uses TRBV2 and TRBJ2-2; 7 positions match TRBD1. The CDR3 runs to 13 residues. V lost 5 bases, J lost 6 bases, and 3 bases stayed unmatched. Germline CDR1 is SNHLY and CDR2 is FYNNEI. This CDR3 reads CASSFGQAGELFF. CDR3 nucleotide sequence: TGTGCCAGCAGTTTTGGACAGGCCGGGGAGCTGTTTTTT.

This clone occurred a few times. The chain recombines TRBV4-1 with TRBJ1-1; TRBD1 matches at 8 bases. The junction had 7 bases not matched to a gene; V was cut back by 1 base and J by 9 bases. Germline CDR1 reads MGHRA; CDR2 reads YSYEKL. This CDR3 is 14 amino acids long. The CDR3 sequence: CASSQVSGQEKAFF. In DNA, the CDR3 is TGCGCCAGCAGCCAAGTCTCGGGACAGGAAAAAGCTTTCTTT.

The gene calls are TRBV5-5 and TRBJ2-5, with 7 bases aligning to TRBD1. CDR3 size: 14 residues. Germline V CDR1 and CDR2: SGHKS, YYEKEE (reference sequence). Trimming removed 2 bases from V and 1 base from J; junction bases left unmatched: 2. DNA for the CDR3: TGTGCCAGCAGCTTTTCAGGGGGCCAAGAGACCCAGTACTTC. This encodes CASSFSGGQETQYF.

This clone showed up just a few times. This chain connects TRBV7-3 to TRBJ2-3, with D possibly being TRBD2 (6 bases). There are 14 residues in the CDR3. Germline-derived CDR1 and CDR2 are SGHTA and FQGTGA. Trimming cost V 5 bases and J 3 bases, with 12 bases left between them. The DNA for the CDR3 is TGTGCCAGCAGCGCCGGGGGTGGTACAGATACGCAGTATTTT. Its translation: CASSAGGGTDTQYF.

This chain uses TRBV13 with TRBJ2-7; TRBD1 might be the D (6 bases). CDR3 length: 14 residues. Germline V gene lookup returns CDR1 PRHDT and CDR2 FYEKMQ (reference sequence). V lost 4 bases to trimming and J lost 3 bases, with 13 bases between them. The CDR3 loop reads CASSYRTDNYEQYF. For the CDR3, the DNA is TGTGCCAGCAGCTATCGGACAGACAACTACGAGCAGTACTTC.

This clone was seen more than once but under ten times. This chain links TRBV19 with TRBJ1-1; the match to TRBD1 covers 9 bases. CDR3 length equals 17 residues. CDR1 LNHDA and CDR2 SQIVND come from the germline V gene (reference sequence). V shed 2 bases, J shed 2 bases, and the junction held 9 bases outside the gene matches. CDR3 region: CASSIPYWGQGNTEAFF. The CDR3 bases are TGTGCCAGTAGTATACCGTATTGGGGACAGGGTAACACTGAAGCTTTCTTT.

As for this clone: Relative to the germline gene, one junction end is altered; a read error may explain this. The chain is built from TRBV6-1 and TRBJ2-3, with D unclear. Germline values: CDR1 MNHNS, CDR2 SASEGT. The CDR3 has 12 amino acids. This CDR3 reads CASSYSPETQYF. The CDR3 nucleotides are TGTGCCAGCAGTTATTCCCCAGAGACGCAGTATTTT.

The chain employs TRBV28 and TRBJ2-7, with D maybe TRBD1 (5 bases). The CDR3 covers 13 residues. CDR1 MDHEN and CDR2 SYDVKM come from the germline V gene. The germline V and J ends were trimmed by 3 bases and 3 bases, with 9 bases remaining between them. The CDR3 reads CASSLTTVYEQYF. Here the CDR3 DNA reads TGTGCCAGCAGTTTGACGACAGTCTACGAGCAGTACTTC.

The rearrangement joins TRBV5-6 to TRBJ2-5; 7 nucleotides line up with TRBD1. The J call could be wrong; TRBJ2-7 is a better fit for the DNA end. CDR3 length: 14 residues. Germline V gene data show CDR1 as SGHDT and CDR2 as YYEEEE. The CDR3 reads CASSPQGVTYEQYF. The CDR3 nucleotides read TGTGCCAGCAGCCCGCAGGGGGTGACCTACGAGCAGTACTTC.

By its share, this clone is medium-sized. V usage is TRBV19 and J usage is TRBJ2-7; a possible D gene is TRBD1 (5 bases). CDR1 and CDR2 (germline): LNHDA, SQIVND (reference sequence). Deletions cut 3 bases from V and 5 bases from J, with 14 bases between. The CDR3 runs to 14 residues. DNA for the CDR3: TGTGCCAGTAGTATTTGGGGCAGGGCCGACGAGCAGTACTTC. This translates into CASSIWGRADEQYF.

The rearrangement uses TRBV6-9 and TRBJ1-6, with D unclear. CDR3 length equals 12 residues. Germline-derived CDR1 and CDR2 are MNHGY and SVAAGI. V lost 5 bases and J 14 bases, leaving 13 bases between the germline ends. CDR3 sequence (DNA): TGTGCCAGCAGTGAAGCGGTGGGTTCCCTCCACTTT. This encodes CASSEAVGSLHF.

The chain recombines TRBV7-6 with TRBJ2-2; 7 bases match TRBD2. The CDR3 extends over 12 amino acids. The V and J ends lost 8 bases and 5 bases, in that order; junction bases with no gene match: 2. Per the germline V gene, CDR1 is SGHVS and CDR2 is FNYEAQ. Here the CDR3 reads CASASGTGELFF. The CDR3 nucleotides read TGTGCCAGCGCTAGCGGTACCGGGGAGCTGTTTTTT.

Concerning this clone: Other DNA sequences in this specimen translate into the identical CDR3. This chain joins TRBV18 and TRBJ2-7; 9 bases are a match to TRBD1. The V and J ends lost 3 bases and 2 bases, in that order; junction bases with no gene match: 2. The CDR3 runs 14 residues. Per the germline V gene, CDR1 is KGHSH and CDR2 is LQKENI. CDR3 in amino acids: CASSPGQGAYEQYF. The CDR3 DNA reads as TGTGCCAGCTCACCGGGACAGGGCGCCTACGAGCAGTACTTC.

This clone has a handful of counts. V is TRBV7-6 and J is TRBJ1-5; D perhaps matches TRBD1 (5 bases). Germline V lookup: CDR1 SGHVS, CDR2 FNYEAQ. V lost 1 base, J lost 2 bases, and 6 bases lay in between. The CDR3 length is 14 residues. CDR3 DNA sequence: TGTGCCAGCAGCTTAGGAGGGGGCAATCAGCCCCAGCATTTT. This codes for CASSLGGGNQPQHF.